Presented here are 25 T cell receptor beta chains from one specimen sequenced in a study of beta chain features in type 1 diabetes. The study's findings and limits: All four CD4+ subsets from Type 1 diabetes patients carried moderately but significantly shorter TCRB CDR3s.

Expressed TCRB transcripts were sequenced, since all the RNA that had been isolated was reverse transcribed. The data were produced by immunoSEQ multiplex PCR, yet TCRdb's version contains in-frame clones alone and is incomplete. The sample shows roughly 250,000 clones, about a fifth of them seen only once. Their cognate antigens are unknown. Sequenced input: naive CD4+ T cells from blood. Source of these receptors: a middle-aged woman with type 1 diabetes.

The gene calls are TRBV5-1 and TRBJ1-5, with D possibly TRBD1 on 6 matching bases. This CDR3 contains 14 residues. The V gene lost 4 bases and the J gene lost 7 bases, with 15 bases spanning the gap. CDR1 is SGHRS and CDR2 is YFSETQ in the germline V gene. The CDR3, as DNA: TGCGCCAGCAGCCAGGACAGTTTGGTACAGCCCCAGCATTTT. It specifies CASSQDSLVQPQHF.

The genes are TRBV30 and TRBJ2-1; D gene uncertain. Looked up from germline, CDR1 is GTSNPN and CDR2 is SVGIG (reference sequence). This CDR3 contains 12 residues. V lost 3 bases and J 8 bases, leaving 11 bases between the germline ends. The CDR3 DNA reads as TGTGCCTGGAGCCTAGGAGCCTATGAGCAGTTCTTC. Translating it yields CAWSLGAYEQFF.

The V gene is TRBV11-2, the J gene TRBJ1-4, with 7 bases that match TRBD1. From germline, CDR1 is SGHAT and CDR2 FQNNGV. This CDR3 has 17 residues. J gave up 0 bases and V 5 bases, and 9 bases lay outside the gene matches. Here the CDR3 reads CASSPRDRRTTNEKLFF. For the CDR3, the DNA is TGTGCCAGCAGCCCACGGGACAGAAGAACAACTAATGAAAAACTGTTTTTT.

This clone appeared a few times. In DNA, the CDR3 is TGTGCCAGCAGTTCACAGGCCTACGAGCAGTACTTC. Translating gives CASSSQAYEQYF. The chain joins TRBV7-9 to TRBJ2-7, with D possibly TRBD1 on 5 matching bases. Germline V gene data show CDR1 as SEHNR and CDR2 as FQNEAQ (reference sequence). The CDR3 covers 12 residues. The V and J ends lost 6 bases and 2 bases respectively, with 8 bases between them.

The chain links TRBV2 to TRBJ1-1; D ambiguous. Trimming left V 4 bases short and J 1 base short, with 7 bases between. In germline, CDR1 is SNHLY, CDR2 FYNNEI. The CDR3 has 13 residues. The CDR3 sequence: CASSGGANTEAFF. As DNA, the CDR3 is TGTGCCAGCAGTGGAGGAGCGAACACTGAAGCTTTCTTT.

This clone was observed a few times. The J gene is TRBJ2-7, the V gene TRBV29-1; 11 nucleotides agree with TRBD1. V dropped 1 base and J dropped 7; count of bases not matched to a gene: 9. The CDR3 is made up of 15 amino acids. Germline CDR1 is SQVTM and CDR2 is ANQGSEA. For the CDR3, the DNA is TGCAGCGTTGAAGTTGGACAGGGGGCTTTAGGGGAGCAGTACTTC. This encodes CSVEVGQGALGEQYF.

The chain links TRBV29-1 to TRBJ1-2; D uncertain. With 4 bases removed from V and 3 bases from J, the gap between germline ends came to 9 bases. Germline V lookup: CDR1 SQVTM, CDR2 ANQGSEA. CDR3 size: 12 residues. The CDR3, as DNA: TGCAGCGTTGGTGAGGCGGACTATGGCTACACCTTC. The encoded protein is CSVGEADYGYTF.

This rearrangement joins TRBV14 to TRBJ2-7; 9 bases align to TRBD2. The germline V gene encodes CDR1 SGHDN and CDR2 FVKESK. Germline trimming cut 11 bases from V and 2 bases from J; bases unmatched to any gene: 10. The length of the CDR3 is 14 residues. The CDR3 loop is CAALGAGGPYEQYF. The CDR3 DNA follows: TGTGCCGCCCTGGGAGCGGGGGGACCCTACGAGCAGTACTTC.

This clone appeared a few times. V is TRBV11-1 and J is TRBJ2-2, with 8 nucleotides matching TRBD1. The CDR3 loop spans 16 amino acids. V shed 5 bases, J shed 6 bases, and the junction held 11 bases outside the gene matches. CDR1 is SGHAT and CDR2 is FQDESV in the germline V gene (reference sequence). The CDR3 DNA reads as TGTGCCAGCAGCCTCGACTCAGGACAGGGACCCGGGGAGCTGTTTTTT. Amino acids: CASSLDSGQGPGELFF. The whole variable domain, remainder taken from reference TRBV11-1 and TRBJ2-2, is EAEVAQSPRYKITEKSQAVAFWCDPISGHATLYWYRQILGQGPELLVQFQDESVVDDSQLPKDRFSAERLKGVDSTLKIQPAELGDSAMYLCASSLDSGQGPGELFFGEGSRLTVL.

This clone was observed a few times. The V call is TRBV29-1, the J call TRBJ1-1; no firm D call. Trimming cost V 7 bases and J 8 bases, with 11 bases left between them. Germline V gene data show CDR1 as SQVTM and CDR2 as ANQGSEA. This CDR3 has 10 residues. The CDR3 loop reads CSAKIEEAFF. The CDR3 DNA follows: TGCAGCGCTAAGATCGAAGAAGCTTTCTTT.

The rearrangement uses TRBV15 and TRBJ2-3; TRBD2 matches 9 bases. The CDR3 has 18 residues. The V and J ends lost 0 bases and 1 base, in that order; junction bases with no gene match: 8. Germline CDR1 is LNHNV and CDR2 is YYDKDF (reference sequence). In DNA form, the CDR3 reads TGTGCCACCAGCAGAGATCGATTGATAGCGGGGGGCACAGATACGCAGTATTTT. Its protein is CATSRDRLIAGGTDTQYF.

A few counts support this clone. The chain joins TRBV18 to TRBJ1-1; no definite D call. Germline CDR1 KGHSH, CDR2 LQKENI. This CDR3 is built from 15 residues. Trimming pared 1 base from V and 5 bases from J, leaving 14 bases between. The CDR3 is CASSPRSGEVTEAFF. In DNA form, the CDR3 reads TGTGCCAGCTCACCACGGTCCGGGGAGGTGACTGAAGCTTTCTTT.

In this sample, this clone turned up a few times. V gene TRBV6-6 combines with J gene TRBJ1-1; D is ambiguous. The CDR3 sequence is 14 residues long. CDR1 and CDR2 from the germline V gene are MNHNY and SVGAGI (reference sequence). The ends were cut back, 0 bases at V and 4 bases at J, with 9 bases in the middle. The CDR3: CASSYSGGFTEAFF. In nucleotides, the CDR3 is TGTGCCAGCAGTTACTCAGGCGGATTCACTGAAGCTTTCTTT.

The chain has TRBV7-9 and TRBJ1-5; D gene ambiguous. Per germline, CDR1 SEHNR and CDR2 FQNEAQ (reference sequence). Between the trimmed V and J ends, which lost 4 bases and 3 bases, there was a span of 4 bases. The CDR3 is made up of 12 amino acids. The CDR3 protein is CASSSFNQPQHF. The CDR3 nucleotides read TGTGCCAGCAGCTCCTTCAATCAGCCCCAGCATTTT.

This clone turned up a few times. This chain joins TRBV28 and TRBJ1-1; D perhaps matches TRBD1 (5 bases). V was shortened by 7 bases and J by 6 bases, with 21 bases between the two germline ends. This CDR3 has 15 residues. Germline loops: CDR1 MDHEN, CDR2 SYDVKM. CDR3 nucleotide sequence: TGTGCCAGCAACCCGACCCAGGGAGGGAGCGCTGAAGCTTTCTTT. Translation gives CASNPTQGGSAEAFF.

This chain uses TRBV27 with TRBJ2-1; no clear D. Trimming removed 5 bases at V and 5 bases at J, with 13 bases between. Germline assignment: CDR1 MNHEY and CDR2 SMNVEV (reference sequence). This CDR3 has 14 residues. The CDR3 DNA reads as TGTGCCAGCAGTCCCCGTCGAGGTAACAATGAGCAGTTCTTC. This gives the protein CASSPRRGNNEQFF.

The chain is built from TRBV29-1 and TRBJ1-1; unclear D gene. This CDR3 contains 16 residues. V lost 1 base, J lost 1 base, and 16 bases lay in between. The V gene's germline CDR1 is SQVTM and CDR2 ANQGSEA. CDR3 nucleotide sequence: TGCAGCGTTGAAGGTCCGGGGAACCAAAAGAACACTGAAGCTTTCTTT. This encodes CSVEGPGNQKNTEAFF.

This clone was counted only a few times. The gene calls are TRBV4-2 and TRBJ2-1; maybe TRBD2 (5 bases). V was clipped by 6 bases and J by 5 bases, with 20 bases between them. From germline, CDR1 is LGHNA and CDR2 YNFKEQ. The CDR3 has 16 residues. The CDR3 DNA follows: TGTGCCAGCAGACCGCGTACTCCCGGGAAACACAATGAGCAGTTCTTC. Translating gives CASRPRTPGKHNEQFF.

The chain carries TRBV7-9 and TRBJ1-2; 7 positions match TRBD1. CDR1 and CDR2 from the germline V gene are SEHNR and FQNEAQ (reference sequence). CDR3 length equals 14 residues. Trimming at V came to 1 base and at J to 5 bases, leaving 4 bases not matched to a gene. The CDR3 bases are TGTGCCAGCAGCTTAGGAGGGACAGAATATGGCTACACCTTC. Its protein is CASSLGGTEYGYTF.

The sample holds a few counts of this clone. The V gene is TRBV11-2, the J gene TRBJ2-1; D ambiguous. CDR1 is SGHAT, CDR2 FQNNGV, per germline. The germline V and J ends were trimmed by 8 bases and 4 bases, with 15 bases remaining between them. The length of the CDR3 is 14 residues. The DNA for the CDR3 is TGTGCCAGCGGGCAGCTGGGCCTTTACAATGAGCAGTTCTTC. It codes for CASGQLGLYNEQFF.

This clone turned up a few times. V is TRBV7-9 and J is TRBJ2-4; TRBD2 might be the D (5 bases). V was shortened by 1 base and J by 5 bases, with 12 bases between the two germline ends. From germline, CDR1 is SEHNR and CDR2 FQNEAQ (reference sequence). This CDR3 is built from 15 residues. The CDR3 DNA follows: TGTGCCAGCAGCTTAGGCGGGCTATCCCAAAACATTCAGTACTTC. The encoded protein is CASSLGGLSQNIQYF.

The chain recombines TRBV5-4 with TRBJ2-7; the D is unclear. The CDR3 has 14 residues. Germline-derived CDR1 and CDR2 are SGHNT and YYREEE (reference sequence). V was pared by 3 bases and J by 4 bases, with 14 bases between. In DNA, the CDR3 is TGTGCCAGCAGCTCAGAATCTTCGGGTTACGAGCAGTACTTC. Translated, it gives CASSSESSGYEQYF.

The V gene is TRBV2, the J gene TRBJ2-5, with TRBD1 matching 11 bases. The ends lost 8 bases at V and 5 bases at J; junction bases unmatched: 4. Germline CDR1 and CDR2: SNHLY and FYNNEI. This CDR3 has 13 amino acids. The CDR3 coding sequence is TGTGCCAGCGGACAGGGGGCTCTGGAGACCCAGTACTTC. Translation: CASGQGALETQYF. Drawing the rest from reference TRBV2 and TRBJ2-5, the complete variable domain is EPEVTQTPSHQVTQMGQEVILRCVPISNHLYFYWYRQILGQKVEFLVSFYNNEISEKSEIFDDQFSVERPDGSNFTLKIRSTKLEDSAMYFCASGQGALETQYFGPGTRLLVL.

This clone was counted only a few times. The CDR3 nucleotides read TGTGCCAGCAGTTCCGGACAGGGCACTAGCACAGATACGCAGTATTTT. Amino acids: CASSSGQGTSTDTQYF. The rearrangement joins TRBV28 to TRBJ2-3, with 8 positions matching TRBD1. V lost 4 bases to trimming and J lost 0 bases; unmatched junction nucleotides: 6. The CDR3 length is 16 residues. The germline gives CDR1 MDHEN, CDR2 SYDVKM.

This clone showed up just a few times. The J gene is TRBJ1-1, the V gene TRBV29-1; D not resolved. Looked up from germline, CDR1 is SQVTM and CDR2 is ANQGSEA. Trimming removed 7 bases from V and 7 bases from J, with 16 bases in between. CDR3 length: 12 amino acids. CDR3 in DNA: TGCAGCGCCGCACCCGGGAAGATTGAAGCTTTCTTT. This translates into CSAAPGKIEAFF.